This T cell receptor (beta chain) emerged from a study of blood T cell repertoires in COVID-19. Profiling relied on immunoSEQ multiplex PCR, and the TCRdb table lists in-frame clones only, not all of them. The table records 200,000 to 250,000 clones, around 90% of them present only once. Germline V gives CDR1 SNHLY, CDR2 FYNNEI. The V segment lost 1 base and the J segment 11 bases; nucleotides outside the gene matches: 11. CDR3 length: 15 residues. The source is a man aged 25 to 40 with COVID-19, enrolled during active disease. Source material: peripheral blood. This chain uses TRBV2 with TRBJ2-1; 7 bases fit TRBD2. CDR3 protein: CASSEGEGPYRQQFF. CDR3 in DNA: TGTGCCAGCAGTGAAGGGGAGGGGCCATATCGTCAGCAGTTCTTC.